The 19 T cell receptor beta chains reported below all come from one sample, sequenced in a study of cytomegalovirus exposure and HLA in healthy donors (dated by TCRdb to about 2017). Library generation was performed with the immunoSEQ multiplex PCR assay. The multiplex PCR relied on a mix of 60 forward primers for TCR Vbeta segments and 13 reverse primers for TCR Jbeta segments. The immuneACCESS repertoire file appears here via TCRdb, limited to in-frame rearrangements. These files lack a portion of the clones; in checked studies, under half of the deficit traces to unresolved V genes, and the cause of the others is not known. This sample holds about 110,000 clones; over 65% were observed only once. The top ten clonotypes cover around 15% of the sample. The source material was PBMCs. These receptors were collected from a man aged 25-45 years in good health and CMV-seropositive.

CDR3 region: CASSLVGGNYGYTF. The CDR3 nucleotides read TGTGCCAGCAGCTTGGTTGGGGGGAACTATGGCTACACCTTC. V usage is TRBV5-4 and J usage is TRBJ1-2, with a tentative D call TRBD1 (5 bases). V lost 0 bases and J lost 2, with 8 bases in between. The CDR3 is made up of 14 amino acids. Germline V gene sequence: CDR1 SGHNT, CDR2 YYREEE (reference sequence).

This chain links TRBV5-4 with TRBJ1-3; a weak D match, TRBD1 (5 bases). This CDR3 has 17 residues. CDR1 is SGHNT and CDR2 is YYREEE in the germline V gene (reference sequence). V lost 1 base, J lost 4 bases, and 18 bases lay in between. CDR3 sequence reads: CASSLPPGRFSGNTIYF. CDR3 nucleotide sequence: TGTGCCAGCAGCTTGCCCCCAGGGAGGTTCTCCGGAAACACCATATATTTT.

The rearrangement links TRBV4-2 to TRBJ2-5; maybe TRBD2 (7 bases). The DNA end is a closer match to TRBJ2-7, so the J assignment may be wrong. Germline lookup yields CDR1 LGHNA and CDR2 YNFKEQ. CDR3 length: 15 amino acids. The DNA for the CDR3 is TGTGCCAGCAGCGGGGCGGGGGCTACGTACTACGAGCAGTACTTC. Protein: CASSGAGATYYEQYF.

This chain connects TRBV28 to TRBJ1-5; 9 bases line up with TRBD1. V lost 5 bases and J lost 2; bases outside the gene matches: 7. The CDR3 contains 16 residues. Germline V lookup: CDR1 MDHEN, CDR2 SYDVKM. The DNA of the CDR3 is TGTGCCAGCAGTACCCGGGACAGGGCGGGCAATCAGCCCCAGCATTTT. Its translation is CASSTRDRAGNQPQHF.

V gene TRBV28 combines with J gene TRBJ2-2, with D perhaps matching TRBD2 (5 bases). V lost 6 bases, J lost 3 bases, and 14 bases lay in between. Germline CDR1 reads MDHEN; CDR2 reads SYDVKM. This CDR3 has 15 amino acids. The CDR3 loop is CASSWRVADTGELFF. In DNA, the CDR3 is TGTGCCAGCAGCTGGCGGGTAGCAGACACCGGGGAGCTGTTTTTT.

J is TRBJ2-5 and V is TRBV28, with D tentatively TRBD2 (6 bases). Germline V gives CDR1 MDHEN, CDR2 SYDVKM. Trimming pared 7 bases from V and 5 bases from J, leaving 8 bases between. The CDR3 loop spans 11 amino acids. The CDR3 loop is CASTRGETQYF. For the CDR3, the DNA is TGTGCCAGCACGCGGGGTGAGACCCAGTACTTC.

The rearrangement links TRBV27 to TRBJ1-1, with TRBD1 matching 7 bases. There are 14 residues in the CDR3. V was clipped by 5 bases and J by 4 bases; unmatched bases: 7. Germline V lookup: CDR1 MNHEY, CDR2 SMNVEV (reference sequence). The CDR3: CASSAAQGGTEAFF. CDR3 bases: TGTGCCAGCAGTGCTGCCCAGGGGGGCACTGAAGCTTTCTTT.

The chain joins TRBV5-8 to TRBJ1-5; 7 nucleotides line up with TRBD1. This CDR3 has 16 amino acids. Germline CDR1 and CDR2: SGHTS and YDEGEE. J gave up 1 base and V 4 bases, and 8 bases lay outside the gene matches. The CDR3 here is CASSLDRVGSNQPQHF. The CDR3 nucleotides are TGTGCCAGCAGCCTAGACAGGGTAGGGAGCAATCAGCCCCAGCATTTT.

CDR3 protein: CATAGSNQPQHF. Here the CDR3 DNA reads TGTGCCACGGCGGGGAGTAATCAGCCCCAGCATTTT. The chain is built from TRBV10-3 and TRBJ1-5, with D unresolved. V lost 10 bases to trimming and J lost 4 bases, with 11 bases between them. From germline, CDR1 is ENHRY and CDR2 SYGVKD. The CDR3 is 12 residues long.

About this clone: Other DNA sequences in this specimen translate into the identical CDR3. The chain carries TRBV11-2 and TRBJ2-7; D is possibly TRBD2 (6 bases). CDR3 length: 13 residues. Germline V gene data show CDR1 as SGHAT and CDR2 as FQNNGV. Between the trimmed V and J ends, which lost 6 bases and 4 bases, there was a span of 13 bases. The CDR3 DNA reads as TGTGCCAGCAGTTTGGGGGGATCGTACGAGCAGTACTTC. This codes for CASSLGGSYEQYF.

This clone came up once. The V and J genes are TRBV5-4 and TRBJ2-7; possible D gene TRBD1, 5 bases. The CDR3 consists of 13 residues. V was clipped by 0 bases and J by 6 bases, with 10 bases between them. CDR1 SGHNT and CDR2 YYREEE come from the germline V gene (reference sequence). The CDR3 reads CASSLADTGEQYF. CDR3 sequence (DNA): TGTGCCAGCAGCTTGGCCGACACAGGCGAGCAGTACTTC.

Only a few counts were recorded for this clone. CDR3 amino acids: CAGGDGSSGANVLTF. The CDR3 nucleotides are TGTGCCGGAGGGGACGGAAGCTCTGGGGCCAACGTCCTGACTTTC. The chain links TRBV2 to TRBJ2-6; D possibly corresponds to TRBD2 (6 bases). The CDR3 runs 15 residues. Trimming removed 11 bases at V and 0 bases at J, with 14 bases between. The germline V gene encodes CDR1 SNHLY and CDR2 FYNNEI.

The chain carries TRBV9 and TRBJ2-1; D may be TRBD2 (5 bases). Germline CDR1 reads SGDLS; CDR2 reads YYNGEE. The CDR3 has 17 amino acids. Trimming left V 0 bases short and J 0 bases short, with 13 bases between. The DNA of the CDR3 is TGTGCCAGCAGCGTAGGGCAGGAGGCGAGCTCCTACAATGAGCAGTTCTTC. Amino acids: CASSVGQEASSYNEQFF.

The chain uses TRBV10-3 and TRBJ1-3; the match to TRBD1 covers 7 bases. The V gene end was trimmed by 4 bases and the J gene end by 0 bases; junction bases not matched to a gene: 6. In germline, CDR1 is ENHRY, CDR2 SYGVKD. This CDR3 has 16 residues. DNA of the CDR3: TGTGCCATCAGTGCCCCGGGACAGAGCTCTGGAAACACCATATATTTT. Protein product: CAISAPGQSSGNTIYF.

The rearrangement joins TRBV2 to TRBJ2-4; the match to TRBD2 covers 14 bases. The CDR3 totals 17 residues. J was trimmed by 3 bases and V by 6 bases; bases with no gene match: 7. Germline loops: CDR1 SNHLY, CDR2 FYNNEI. Here the CDR3 reads CASSGLAGGSRKNIQYF. The CDR3 DNA reads TGTGCCAGCAGCGGACTAGCGGGGGGTTCCCGCAAAAACATTCAGTACTTC.

This sequence joins TRBV7-9 and TRBJ1-4, with D possibly matching TRBD1 (5 bases). Trimming left V 4 bases short and J 8 bases short, with 17 bases between. The germline V gene encodes CDR1 SEHNR and CDR2 FQNEAQ (reference sequence). The CDR3 spans 15 residues. CDR3 residues: CASSSQGSANEKLFF. The CDR3 nucleotides read TGTGCCAGCAGCTCCCAGGGTTCGGCAAACGAAAAACTGTTTTTT.

J is TRBJ1-6 and V is TRBV27; 8 bases are shared with TRBD1. The germline V gene has CDR1 MNHEY and CDR2 SMNVEV (reference sequence). Trimming cost V 3 bases and J 3 bases; bases outside gene matches: 10. This CDR3 contains 18 residues. As DNA, the CDR3 is TGTGCCAGCAGTTTGGTCCGGACAGGGACTATCTATAATTCACCCCTCCACTTT. It encodes CASSLVRTGTIYNSPLHF.

The chain links TRBV4-1 to TRBJ1-5, with D possibly matching TRBD1 (5 bases). The germline CDR1 and CDR2 sequences are MGHRA and YSYEKL. The CDR3 totals 19 residues. V was clipped by 3 bases and J by 1 base, with 22 bases between them. CDR3: CASSHPRVGGEPSNQPQHF. The CDR3 region has the DNA TGCGCCAGCAGCCACCCAAGGGTCGGGGGGGAACCGAGCAATCAGCCCCAGCATTTT.

The J gene is TRBJ2-5, the V gene TRBV29-1, with 11 bases aligning to TRBD2. Germline CDR1 and CDR2: SQVTM and ANQGSEA. The CDR3 runs to 15 residues. Trimming at V came to 3 bases and at J to 2 bases, leaving 5 bases not matched to a gene. The CDR3 DNA is TGCAGCGTTGATGGGCTAGCGGGGGGACAAGAGACCCAGTACTTC. It codes for CSVDGLAGGQETQYF.